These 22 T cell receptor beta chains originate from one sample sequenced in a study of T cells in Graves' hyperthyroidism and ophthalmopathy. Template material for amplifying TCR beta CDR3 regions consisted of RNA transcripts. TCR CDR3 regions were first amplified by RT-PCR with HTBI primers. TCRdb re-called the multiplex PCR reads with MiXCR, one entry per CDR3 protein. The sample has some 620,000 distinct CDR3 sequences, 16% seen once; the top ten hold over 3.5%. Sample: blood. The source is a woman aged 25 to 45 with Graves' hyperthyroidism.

As DNA, the CDR3 is TGCGCCAGCAGCCCAAGAGGGGGGAACATCGTCTACGAGCAGTACTTC. It yields the protein CASSPRGGNIVYEQYF. The chain recombines TRBV5-1 with TRBJ2-7, with D perhaps being TRBD1 or TRBD2 (6 bases each). The CDR3 is 16 residues long. Germline V lookup: CDR1 SGHRS, CDR2 YFSETQ. V shed 4 bases and J shed 3 bases, with 20 bases lying between them.

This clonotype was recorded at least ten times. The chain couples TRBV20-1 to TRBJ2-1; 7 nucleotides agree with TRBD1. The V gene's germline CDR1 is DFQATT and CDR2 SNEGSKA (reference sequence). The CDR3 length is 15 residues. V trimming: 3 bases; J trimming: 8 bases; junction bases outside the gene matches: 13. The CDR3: CSASPGQVGPDEQFF. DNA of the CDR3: TGCAGTGCTAGTCCCGGACAGGTTGGGCCCGATGAGCAGTTCTTC.

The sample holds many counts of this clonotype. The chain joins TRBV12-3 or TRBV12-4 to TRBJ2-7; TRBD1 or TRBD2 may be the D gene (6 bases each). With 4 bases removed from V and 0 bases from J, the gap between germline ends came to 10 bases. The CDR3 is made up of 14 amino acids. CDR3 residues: CASSSRGPSYEQYF. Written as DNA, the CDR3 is TGTGCCAGCAGTTCCCGGGGGCCCTCCTACGAGCAGTACTTC.

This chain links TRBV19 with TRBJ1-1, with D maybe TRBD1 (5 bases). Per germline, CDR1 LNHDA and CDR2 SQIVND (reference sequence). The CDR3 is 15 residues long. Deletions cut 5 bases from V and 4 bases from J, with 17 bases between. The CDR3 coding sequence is TGTGCCAGTAGTTTCACCTGGGGCGGTGGCACTGAAGCTTTCTTT. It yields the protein CASSFTWGGGTEAFF.

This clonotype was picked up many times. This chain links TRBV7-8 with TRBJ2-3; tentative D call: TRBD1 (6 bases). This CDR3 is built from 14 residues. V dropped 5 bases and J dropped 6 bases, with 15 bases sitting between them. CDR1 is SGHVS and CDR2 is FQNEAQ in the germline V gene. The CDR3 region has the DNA TGTGCCAGCAGCATAACAGGGAATCCGGATACGCAGTATTTT. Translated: CASSITGNPDTQYF.

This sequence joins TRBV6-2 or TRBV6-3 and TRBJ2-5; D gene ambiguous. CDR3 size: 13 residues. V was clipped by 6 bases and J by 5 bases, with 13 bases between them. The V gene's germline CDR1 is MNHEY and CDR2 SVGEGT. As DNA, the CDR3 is TGTGCCAGCAGCAACCGGCTGGGGGAGACCCAGTACTTC. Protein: CASSNRLGETQYF.

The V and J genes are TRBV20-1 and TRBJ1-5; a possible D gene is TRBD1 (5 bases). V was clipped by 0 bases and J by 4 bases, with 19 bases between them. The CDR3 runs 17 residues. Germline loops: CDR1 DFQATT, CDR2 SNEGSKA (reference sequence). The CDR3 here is CSAREVRGRGGNQPQHF. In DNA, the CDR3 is TGCAGTGCTAGAGAGGTCCGGGGCCGGGGAGGGAATCAGCCCCAGCATTTT.

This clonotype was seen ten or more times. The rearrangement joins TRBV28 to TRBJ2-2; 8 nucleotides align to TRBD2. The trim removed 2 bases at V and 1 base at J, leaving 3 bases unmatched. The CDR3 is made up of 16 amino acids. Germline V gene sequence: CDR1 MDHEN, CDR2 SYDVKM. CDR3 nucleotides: TGTGCCAGCAGTTTACGGCTAGCGGGGAACACCGGGGAGCTGTTTTTT. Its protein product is CASSLRLAGNTGELFF.

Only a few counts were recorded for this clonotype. CDR3: CTSSSGLAGHRYEQYF. The CDR3 nucleotides are TGCACCTCATCCTCGGGCCTAGCGGGACACCGCTACGAGCAGTACTTC. The V gene is TRBV20-1, the J gene TRBJ2-7; TRBD2 matches 9 bases. The CDR3 totals 16 residues. CDR1 DFQATT and CDR2 SNEGSKA come from the germline V gene (reference sequence).

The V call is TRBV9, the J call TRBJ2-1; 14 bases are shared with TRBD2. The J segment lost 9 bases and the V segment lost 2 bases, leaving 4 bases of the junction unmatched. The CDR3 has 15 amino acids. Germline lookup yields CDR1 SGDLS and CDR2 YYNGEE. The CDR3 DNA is TGTGCCAGCAGCGTCGGGGGACTAGCGGGAGTTGAGCAGTTCTTC. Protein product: CASSVGGLAGVEQFF.

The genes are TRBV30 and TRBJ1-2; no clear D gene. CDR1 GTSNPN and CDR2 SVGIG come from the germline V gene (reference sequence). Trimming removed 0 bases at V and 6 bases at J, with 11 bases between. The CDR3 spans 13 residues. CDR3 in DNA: TGTGCCTGGAGTGTACTTGGAGGGAATGGCTACACCTTC. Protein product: CAWSVLGGNGYTF.

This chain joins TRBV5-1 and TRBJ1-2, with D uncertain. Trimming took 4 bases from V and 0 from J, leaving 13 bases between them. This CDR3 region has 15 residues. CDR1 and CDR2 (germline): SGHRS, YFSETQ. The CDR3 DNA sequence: TGCGCCAGCAGCCTAACAGCAACTGCTAACTATGGCTACACCTTC. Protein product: CASSLTATANYGYTF. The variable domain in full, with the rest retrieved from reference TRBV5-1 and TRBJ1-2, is KAGVTQTPRYLIKTRGQQVTLSCSPISGHRSVSWYQQTPGQGLQFLFEYFSETQRNKGNFPGRFSGRQFSNSRSEMNVSTLELGDSALYLCASSLTATANYGYTFGSGTRLTVV.

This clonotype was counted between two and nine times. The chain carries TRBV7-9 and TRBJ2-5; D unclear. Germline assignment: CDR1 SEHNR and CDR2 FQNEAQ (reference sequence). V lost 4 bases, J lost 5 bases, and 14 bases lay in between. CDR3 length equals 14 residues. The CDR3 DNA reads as TGTGCCAGCAGCTGGGCGGCCTCGCGGGAGACCCAGTACTTC. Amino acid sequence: CASSWAASRETQYF.

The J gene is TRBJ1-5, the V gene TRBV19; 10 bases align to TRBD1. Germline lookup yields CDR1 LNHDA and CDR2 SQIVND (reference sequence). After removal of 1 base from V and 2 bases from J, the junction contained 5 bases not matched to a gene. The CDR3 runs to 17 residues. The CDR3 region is CASSIATGGGGNQPQHF. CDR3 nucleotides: TGTGCCAGTAGTATAGCGACAGGGGGCGGGGGCAATCAGCCCCAGCATTTT.

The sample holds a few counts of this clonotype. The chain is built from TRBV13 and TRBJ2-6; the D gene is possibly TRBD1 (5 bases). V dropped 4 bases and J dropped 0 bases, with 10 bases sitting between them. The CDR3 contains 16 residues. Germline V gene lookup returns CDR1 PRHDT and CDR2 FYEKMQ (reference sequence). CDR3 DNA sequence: TGTGCCAGCAGCTACTCAGGGTACTCTGGGGCCAACGTCCTGACTTTC. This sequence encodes CASSYSGYSGANVLTF.

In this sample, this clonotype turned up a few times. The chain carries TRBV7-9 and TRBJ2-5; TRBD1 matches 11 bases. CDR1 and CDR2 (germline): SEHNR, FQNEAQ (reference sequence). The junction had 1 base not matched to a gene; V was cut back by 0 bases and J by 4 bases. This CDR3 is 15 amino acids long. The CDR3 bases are TGTGCCAGCAGCTTAGCGGACAGGGGGCGAGAGACCCAGTACTTC. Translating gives CASSLADRGRETQYF.

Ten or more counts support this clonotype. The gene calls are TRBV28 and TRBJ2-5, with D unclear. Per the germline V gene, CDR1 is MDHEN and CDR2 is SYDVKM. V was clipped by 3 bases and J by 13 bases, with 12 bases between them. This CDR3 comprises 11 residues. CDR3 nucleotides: TGTGCCAGCAGTTTGTCAGGAAGGAGGTACTTC. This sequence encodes CASSLSGRRYF.

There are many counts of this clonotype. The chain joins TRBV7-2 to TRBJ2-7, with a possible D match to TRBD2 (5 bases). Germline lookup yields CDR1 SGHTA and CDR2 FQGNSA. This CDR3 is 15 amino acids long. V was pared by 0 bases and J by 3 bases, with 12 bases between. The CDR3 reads CASSLAQGLSYEQYF. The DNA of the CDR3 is TGTGCCAGCAGCTTAGCCCAAGGACTGAGCTACGAGCAGTACTTC.

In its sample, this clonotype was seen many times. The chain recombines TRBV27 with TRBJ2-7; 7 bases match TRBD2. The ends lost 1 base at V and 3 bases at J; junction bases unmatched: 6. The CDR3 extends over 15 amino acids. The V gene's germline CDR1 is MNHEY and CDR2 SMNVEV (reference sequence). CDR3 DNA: TGTGCCAGCAGTTTATTTCCTAGCGGCAACTACGAGCAGTACTTC. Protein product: CASSLFPSGNYEQYF.

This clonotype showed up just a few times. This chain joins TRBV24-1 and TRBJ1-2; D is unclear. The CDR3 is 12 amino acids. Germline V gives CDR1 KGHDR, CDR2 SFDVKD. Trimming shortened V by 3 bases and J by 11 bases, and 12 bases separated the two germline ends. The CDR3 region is CATSDPWLAYTF. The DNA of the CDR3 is TGTGCCACCAGTGATCCCTGGCTGGCTTACACCTTC.

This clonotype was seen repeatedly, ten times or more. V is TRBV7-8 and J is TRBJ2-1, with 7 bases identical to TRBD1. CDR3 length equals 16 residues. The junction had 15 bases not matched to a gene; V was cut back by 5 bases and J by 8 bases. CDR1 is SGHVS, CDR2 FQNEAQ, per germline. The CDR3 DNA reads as TGTGCCAGCAGCCTCAGGGACAGCCGACTTCCCGATGAGCAGTTCTTC. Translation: CASSLRDSRLPDEQFF.

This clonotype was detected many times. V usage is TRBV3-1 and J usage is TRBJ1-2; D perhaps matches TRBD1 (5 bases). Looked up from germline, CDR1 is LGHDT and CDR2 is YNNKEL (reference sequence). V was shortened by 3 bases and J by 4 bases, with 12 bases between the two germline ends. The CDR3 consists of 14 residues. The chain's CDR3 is CASSHGTRGYGYTF. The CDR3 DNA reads TGTGCCAGCAGCCATGGGACTCGAGGCTATGGCTACACCTTC.